Presented here are 30 T cell receptor beta chains from one specimen sequenced in a study. TCRdb recomputed calls from the RT-PCR reads with MiXCR, one row per CDR3 protein. The sample lists about 700,000 distinct CDR3 sequences, 14% occurring once. Specimen: memory CD4+ T cells from blood. Receptor source: a female donor in good health, serving as a healthy control.

Points on this clonotype: This may be a read error, as it is one base from a much larger clone. The chain links TRBV20-1 to TRBJ1-2; 7 bases are a match to TRBD1. This CDR3 comprises 15 residues. Germline CDR1 is DFQATT and CDR2 is SNEGSKA (reference sequence). The DNA for the CDR3 is TGCGGTGCAATCTCGAGCGGCAGGGGGGACTATGGCTACACCTTC. The encoded protein is CGAISSGRGDYGYTF.

V gene TRBV4-3 combines with J gene TRBJ1-1, with D possibly matching TRBD1 (5 bases). Germline V lookup: CDR1 LGHNA, CDR2 YSLEER. This CDR3 comprises 15 residues. V lost 0 bases and J lost 10, with 18 bases in between. As DNA, the CDR3 is TGCGCCAGCAGCCAAGATGCCGGTGATGGGGGAGGAGCTTTCTTT. Protein product: CASSQDAGDGGGAFF.

This rearrangement joins TRBV5-5 to TRBJ2-1, with 11 bases identical to TRBD2. V lost 7 bases, J lost 0 bases, and 15 bases stayed unmatched. CDR1 and CDR2 (germline): SGHKS, YYEKEE (reference sequence). This CDR3 is 19 amino acids long. DNA for the CDR3: TGTGCCAGCTATGCTCCGACTAGCGGGGTAGCTAGCTCCTACAATGAGCAGTTCTTC. The encoded protein is CASYAPTSGVASSYNEQFF.

V and J are TRBV5-1 and TRBJ2-2; no definite D call. This CDR3 comprises 15 residues. Trimming cost V 2 bases and J 1 base, with 9 bases left between them. Germline assignment: CDR1 SGHRS and CDR2 YFSETQ. CDR3 DNA sequence: TGCGCCAGCAGCTTCAGCTCAGGGAACACCGGGGAGCTGTTTTTT. It specifies CASSFSSGNTGELFF.

The chain joins TRBV4-2 to TRBJ1-6; TRBD1 is a possible D gene (5 bases). Germline V gene lookup returns CDR1 LGHNA and CDR2 YNFKEQ. The CDR3 has 16 amino acids. V was cut by 0 bases and J by 4 bases, with 10 bases left in between. DNA for the CDR3: TGTGCCAGCAGCCAAGATATAGGGGAGTATAATTCACCCCTCCACTTT. Encoded protein: CASSQDIGEYNSPLHF.

This clonotype was seen a few times. This chain joins TRBV4-3 and TRBJ1-6, with 9 bases that match TRBD1. The CDR3 consists of 16 residues. V was clipped by 0 bases and J by 6 bases; unmatched bases: 3. Germline CDR1 is LGHNA and CDR2 is YSLEER. The CDR3 bases are TGCGCCAGCAGCCAAGAGTCGGGACAGGGTAATTCACCCCTCCACTTT. Protein product: CASSQESGQGNSPLHF.

This clonotype was observed a few times. Likely a read error: the CDR3 ends without its conserved phenylalanine or tryptophan. The limits of the CDR3 on the DNA are not certain, so only TCRdb's listed CDR3 is given. The chain uses TRBV9 and TRBJ2-7; the DNA was not used to check the table's D call, TRBD2. CDR1 SGDLS and CDR2 YYNGEE come from the germline V gene. The CDR3 is 12 residues long, counting both termini. CDR3 in amino acids: CASNRTSGGPGG.

The gene calls are TRBV20-1 and TRBJ1-1; the D is unclear. CDR1 is DFQATT, CDR2 SNEGSKA, per germline (reference sequence). The CDR3 loop spans 15 amino acids. The V end lost 0 bases, the J end lost 0 bases, and 11 bases lay between the germline ends. In DNA, the CDR3 is TGCAGTGCTAGAGATCTAAGGTTGATGAACACTGAAGCTTTCTTT. As protein: CSARDLRLMNTEAFF.

This clonotype was detected a few times. The genes are TRBV27 and TRBJ1-1; 9 bases are a match to TRBD1. Germline V CDR1 and CDR2: MNHEY, SMNVEV (reference sequence). The CDR3 is made up of 15 amino acids. Trimming removed 5 bases from V and 1 base from J; junction bases left unmatched: 5. The CDR3 spells CASSVPGQGNTEAFF. CDR3 in DNA: TGTGCCAGCAGTGTCCCGGGACAGGGGAACACTGAAGCTTTCTTT.

This clonotype was picked up many times. V is TRBV12-3 or TRBV12-4 and J is TRBJ1-2, with D unresolved. The V gene lost 3 bases and the J gene lost 1 base, with 3 bases spanning the gap. The CDR3 runs to 12 residues. CDR3 sequence (DNA): TGTGCCAGCAGTTTTCATAACTATGGCTACACCTTC. Its protein is CASSFHNYGYTF.

Points on this clonotype: Germline is not matched at one junction end, which may reflect a read error. The chain has TRBV27 and TRBJ2-7; D might be TRBD2 (5 bases). CDR1 and CDR2 from the germline V gene are MNHEY and SMNVEV (reference sequence). The length of the CDR3 is 13 residues. The CDR3 DNA follows: TGTGCCAGCAGTTTCGGCGAGGGATACGATCAGTACTTC. Encoded protein: CASSFGEGYDQYF.

Ten or more counts support this clonotype. J is TRBJ2-3 and V is TRBV5-5; D possibly uses TRBD1 or TRBD2 (5 bases each). Germline CDR1 reads SGHKS; CDR2 reads YYEKEE (reference sequence). V lost 4 bases and J lost 6, with 21 bases in between. CDR3 length: 16 residues. This CDR3 reads CASSPDVATWGDTQYF. The CDR3 DNA reads TGTGCCAGCAGCCCGGATGTGGCAACCTGGGGGGATACGCAGTATTTT.

The chain is built from TRBV5-1 and TRBJ1-3, with D hard to call. Trimming stripped 2 bases from V and 11 bases from J, with 14 bases between. The CDR3 totals 13 residues. CDR1 is SGHRS and CDR2 is YFSETQ in the germline V gene. In nucleotides, the CDR3 is TGCGCCAGCAGCTTAGGGCTAGTAGACTCCATATATTTT. Amino acid sequence: CASSLGLVDSIYF.

The CDR3 here is CASKGQIMSYEQYF. In DNA form, the CDR3 reads TGTGCCAGCAAAGGGCAGATTATGTCCTACGAGCAGTACTTC. The chain recombines TRBV6-5 with TRBJ2-7; D is unresolved. V lost 7 bases to trimming and J lost 1 base, with 14 bases between them. The germline V gene encodes CDR1 MNHEY and CDR2 SVGAGI. The CDR3 is 14 amino acids.

This clonotype has ten or more counts. The chain employs TRBV12-3 or TRBV12-4 and TRBJ1-5, with 7 bases fitting TRBD1. This CDR3 is 14 amino acids long. J gave up 2 bases and V 6 bases, and 4 bases lay outside the gene matches. The CDR3 loop reads CASSATGGNQPQHF. The CDR3 DNA sequence: TGTGCCAGCAGCGCCACAGGGGGCAATCAGCCCCAGCATTTT.

V gene TRBV11-2 combines with J gene TRBJ1-2; TRBD1 aligns across 10 bases. The CDR3 length is 16 residues. Germline loops: CDR1 SGHAT, CDR2 FQNNGV. The trim removed 4 bases at V and 0 bases at J, leaving 5 bases unmatched. CDR3 bases: TGTGCCAGCAGCTCTTGGACAGGGGGGGCTAACTATGGCTACACCTTC. Translation: CASSSWTGGANYGYTF.

This clonotype came up many times. V usage is TRBV12-3 or TRBV12-4 and J usage is TRBJ2-7; the match to TRBD1 covers 9 bases. CDR3 length: 14 residues. V lost 3 bases to trimming and J lost 2 bases; unmatched junction nucleotides: 2. DNA for the CDR3: TGTGCCAGCAGTTTTACAGGGGGCCCCTACGAGCAGTACTTC. It specifies CASSFTGGPYEQYF.

This clonotype was picked up many times. The chain is built from TRBV6-5 and TRBJ2-7; 9 bases fit TRBD1. Germline CDR1 is MNHEY and CDR2 is SVGAGI. The V and J ends lost 5 bases and 4 bases, in that order; junction bases with no gene match: 3. The CDR3 has 13 amino acids. DNA for the CDR3: TGTGCCAGCAGTAAGGACAGGGGTTACGAGCAGTACTTC. Protein product: CASSKDRGYEQYF.

The chain joins TRBV9 to TRBJ2-3; the D gene is possibly TRBD2 (5 bases). The CDR3 is 15 residues long. Per germline, CDR1 SGDLS and CDR2 YYNGEE. V gave up 4 bases and J gave up 6 bases, with 18 bases separating them. This CDR3 reads CASSPAGVSRDTQYF. The CDR3 region has the DNA TGTGCCAGCAGCCCGGCCGGGGTGAGCCGGGATACGCAGTATTTT.

The J gene is TRBJ1-4, the V gene TRBV10-2; D is ambiguous. CDR3 length equals 13 residues. Germline values: CDR1 WSHSY, CDR2 SAAADI. V was trimmed by 3 bases and J by 10 bases, leaving 12 bases between them. The CDR3 DNA reads TGCGCCAGCAGTGACCGGCTAGCGGGAAAACTGTTTTTT. Translated: CASSDRLAGKLFF.

J is TRBJ2-1 and V is TRBV7-3; 8 bases match TRBD2. The CDR3 extends over 16 amino acids. Looked up from germline, CDR1 is SGHTA and CDR2 is FQGTGA. The junction had 12 bases not matched to a gene; V was cut back by 5 bases and J by 6 bases. The CDR3 nucleotides read TGTGCCAGCAGCCGAACCCGGACTAGCAGGGGCAATGAGCAGTTCTTC. Its translation is CASSRTRTSRGNEQFF.

V is TRBV5-1 and J is TRBJ1-2, with 9 bases lining up with TRBD1. The CDR3 length is 18 residues. The germline gives CDR1 SGHRS, CDR2 YFSETQ. With 4 bases clipped from V and 0 bases from J, the junction kept 13 bases outside the gene matches. CDR3 residues: CASSTTGTGTPTNYGYTF. The CDR3 nucleotides read TGCGCCAGCAGCACTACCGGGACAGGGACTCCTACTAACTATGGCTACACCTTC.

The rearrangement joins TRBV12-3 or TRBV12-4 to TRBJ1-4; TRBD1 is a possible D gene (5 bases). CDR3 size: 14 residues. The ends were cut back, 7 bases at V and 7 bases at J, with 16 bases in the middle. The CDR3 DNA reads as TGTGCCAGCACCGTACCCGGGAGGGGTGAAAAACTGTTTTTT. Encoded protein: CASTVPGRGEKLFF.

The chain links TRBV12-3 or TRBV12-4 to TRBJ2-5; 7 bases are shared with TRBD1. The CDR3 spans 14 residues. V was pared by 6 bases and J by 2 bases, with 6 bases of the junction left unmatched. As DNA, the CDR3 is TGTGCCAGCAGCAGAGGGGGCTGGCAAGAGACCCAGTACTTC. It translates to CASSRGGWQETQYF.

This clonotype was detected only a few times. CDR3 nucleotides: TGTGCCAGCAGCACGCGACAGGGGGGTCTGAAAAAGGGCTACACCTTC. Protein product: CASSTRQGGLKKGYTF. The chain uses TRBV7-2 and TRBJ1-2, with 9 bases lining up with TRBD1. CDR1 is SGHTA and CDR2 is FQGNSA in the germline V gene. CDR3 length: 16 residues. V gave up 5 bases and J gave up 8 bases; unmatched junction bases: 15.

This clonotype was detected only a few times. The chain couples TRBV27 to TRBJ1-2, with 7 nucleotides matching TRBD1. Losses at the gene ends were 6 bases for V and 5 bases for J; bases not matched to a gene: 9. The CDR3 is 14 residues long. Germline V gene sequence: CDR1 MNHEY, CDR2 SMNVEV (reference sequence). CDR3 sequence: CASRMTGRIYGYTF. Written as DNA, the CDR3 is TGTGCCAGCAGGATGACAGGGAGGATTTATGGCTACACCTTC.

The genes are TRBV6-1 and TRBJ1-1, with D uncertain. The ends were cut back, 7 bases at V and 1 base at J, with 10 bases in the middle. CDR1 and CDR2 from the germline V gene are MNHNS and SASEGT. This CDR3 region has 13 residues. This CDR3 reads CASKEGGNTEAFF. The CDR3 nucleotides read TGTGCCAGCAAGGAAGGTGGGAACACTGAAGCTTTCTTT.

The chain uses TRBV20-1 and TRBJ2-5, with D maybe TRBD1 (6 bases). V lost 5 bases and J 2 bases, leaving 12 bases between the germline ends. The CDR3 is made up of 13 amino acids. In germline, CDR1 is DFQATT, CDR2 SNEGSKA (reference sequence). The CDR3 coding sequence is TGCAGTGCTGGGACACCGCCGCAAGAGACCCAGTACTTC. This sequence encodes CSAGTPPQETQYF.

This chain uses TRBV28 with TRBJ2-7; 8 bases are shared with TRBD1. V gave up 5 bases and J gave up 4 bases; unmatched junction bases: 10. This CDR3 has 15 residues. From germline, CDR1 is MDHEN and CDR2 SYDVKM. This CDR3 is CASSLPTGESYEQYF. The CDR3 coding sequence is TGTGCCAGCAGTCTACCGACAGGGGAGTCGTACGAGCAGTACTTC.

The chain is built from TRBV24-1 and TRBJ1-5; maybe TRBD1 (5 bases). Germline loops: CDR1 KGHDR, CDR2 SFDVKD. This CDR3 spans 15 amino acids. Trimming removed 5 bases at V and 4 bases at J, with 14 bases between. As DNA, the CDR3 is TGTGCCACCAGTGCCGGGACCGCAGGAAATCAGCCCCAGCATTTT. Its protein product is CATSAGTAGNQPQHF.